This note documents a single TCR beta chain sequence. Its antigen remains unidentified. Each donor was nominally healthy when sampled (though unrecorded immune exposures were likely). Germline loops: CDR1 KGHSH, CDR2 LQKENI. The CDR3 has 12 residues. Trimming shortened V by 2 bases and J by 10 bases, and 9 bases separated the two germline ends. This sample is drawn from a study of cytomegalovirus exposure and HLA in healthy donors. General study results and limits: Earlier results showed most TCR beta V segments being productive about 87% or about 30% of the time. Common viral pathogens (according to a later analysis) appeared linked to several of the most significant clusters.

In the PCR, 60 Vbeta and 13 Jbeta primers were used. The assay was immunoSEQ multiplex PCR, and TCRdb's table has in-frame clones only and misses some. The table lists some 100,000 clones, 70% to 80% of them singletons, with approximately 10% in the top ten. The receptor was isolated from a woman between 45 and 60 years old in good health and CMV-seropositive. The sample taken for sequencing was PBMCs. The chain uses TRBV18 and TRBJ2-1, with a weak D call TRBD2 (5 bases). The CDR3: CASSPGLAEQFF. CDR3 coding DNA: TGTGCCAGCTCACCAGGTCTAGCCGAGCAGTTCTTC.